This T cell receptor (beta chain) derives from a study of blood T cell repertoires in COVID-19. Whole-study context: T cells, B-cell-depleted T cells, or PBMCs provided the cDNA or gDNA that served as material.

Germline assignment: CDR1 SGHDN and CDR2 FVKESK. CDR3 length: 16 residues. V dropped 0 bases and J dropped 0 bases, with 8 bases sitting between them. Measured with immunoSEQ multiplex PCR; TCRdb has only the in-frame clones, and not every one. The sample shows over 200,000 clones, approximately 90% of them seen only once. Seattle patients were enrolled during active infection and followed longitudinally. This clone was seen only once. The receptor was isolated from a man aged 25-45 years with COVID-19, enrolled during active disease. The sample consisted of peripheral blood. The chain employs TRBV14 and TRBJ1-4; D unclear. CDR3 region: CASSQEFQATNEKLFF. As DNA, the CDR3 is TGTGCCAGCAGCCAAGAATTCCAGGCAACTAATGAAAAACTGTTTTTT.